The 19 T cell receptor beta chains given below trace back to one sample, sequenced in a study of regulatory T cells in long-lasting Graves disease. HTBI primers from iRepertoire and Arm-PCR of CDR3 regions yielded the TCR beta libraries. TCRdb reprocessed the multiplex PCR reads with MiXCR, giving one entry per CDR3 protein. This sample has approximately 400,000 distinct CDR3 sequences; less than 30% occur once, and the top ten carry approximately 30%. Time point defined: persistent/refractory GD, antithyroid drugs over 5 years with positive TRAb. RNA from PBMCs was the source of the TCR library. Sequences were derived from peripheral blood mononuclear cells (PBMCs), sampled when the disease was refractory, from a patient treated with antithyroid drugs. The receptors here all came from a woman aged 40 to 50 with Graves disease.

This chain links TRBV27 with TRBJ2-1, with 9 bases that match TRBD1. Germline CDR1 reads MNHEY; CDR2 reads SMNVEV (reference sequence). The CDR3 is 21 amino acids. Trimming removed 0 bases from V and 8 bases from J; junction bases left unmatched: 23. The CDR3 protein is CASSLSGQGSGGGPVSDEQFF. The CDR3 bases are TGTGCCAGCAGTTTATCGGGACAGGGCAGTGGGGGAGGGCCTGTGAGTGATGAGCAGTTCTTC.

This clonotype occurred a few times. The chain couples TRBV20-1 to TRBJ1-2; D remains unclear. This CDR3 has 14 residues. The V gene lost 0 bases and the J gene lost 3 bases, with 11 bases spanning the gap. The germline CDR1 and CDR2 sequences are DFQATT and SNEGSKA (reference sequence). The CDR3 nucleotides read TGCAGTGCTAGAGACGGGGTGGGTGACTATGGCTACACCTTC. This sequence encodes CSARDGVGDYGYTF.

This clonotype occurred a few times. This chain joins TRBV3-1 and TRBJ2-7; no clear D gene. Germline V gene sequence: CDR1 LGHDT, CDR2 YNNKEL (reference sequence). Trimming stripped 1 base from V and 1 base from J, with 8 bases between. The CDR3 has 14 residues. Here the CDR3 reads CASSQGTASYEQYF. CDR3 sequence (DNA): TGTGCCAGCAGCCAAGGTACAGCTTCCTACGAGCAGTACTTC.

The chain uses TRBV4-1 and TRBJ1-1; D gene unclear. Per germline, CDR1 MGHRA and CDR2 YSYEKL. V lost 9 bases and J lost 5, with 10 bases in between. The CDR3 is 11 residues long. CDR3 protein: CASESVTEAFF. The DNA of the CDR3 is TGCGCCAGTGAGTCAGTGACTGAAGCTTTCTTT.

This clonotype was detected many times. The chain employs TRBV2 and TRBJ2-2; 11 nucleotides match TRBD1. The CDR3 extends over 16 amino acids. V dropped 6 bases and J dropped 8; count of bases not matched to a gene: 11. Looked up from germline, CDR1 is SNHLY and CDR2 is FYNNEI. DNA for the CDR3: TGTGCCAGCAGGGAACCCAGGACAGGGGGCACGGGGGAGCTGTTTTTT. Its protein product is CASREPRTGGTGELFF. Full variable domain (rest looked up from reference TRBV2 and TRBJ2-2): EPEVTQTPSHQVTQMGQEVILRCVPISNHLYFYWYRQILGQKVEFLVSFYNNEISEKSEIFDDQFSVERPDGSNFTLKIRSTKLEDSAMYFCASREPRTGGTGELFFGEGSRLTVL.

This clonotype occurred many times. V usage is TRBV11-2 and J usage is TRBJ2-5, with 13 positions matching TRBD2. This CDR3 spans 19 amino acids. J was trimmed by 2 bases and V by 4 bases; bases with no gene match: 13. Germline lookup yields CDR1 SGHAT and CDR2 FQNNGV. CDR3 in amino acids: CASSSPRHPGLAGQETQYF. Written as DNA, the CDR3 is TGTGCCAGCAGCTCCCCCCGCCATCCGGGACTAGCGGGACAAGAGACCCAGTACTTC.

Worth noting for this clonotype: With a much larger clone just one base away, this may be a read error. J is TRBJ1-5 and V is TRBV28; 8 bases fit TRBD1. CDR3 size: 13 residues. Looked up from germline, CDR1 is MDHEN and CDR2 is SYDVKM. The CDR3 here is CASRQGRNQPPHF. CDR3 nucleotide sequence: TGTGCCAGTAGACAGGGGAGGAATCAGCCCCCGCATTTT.

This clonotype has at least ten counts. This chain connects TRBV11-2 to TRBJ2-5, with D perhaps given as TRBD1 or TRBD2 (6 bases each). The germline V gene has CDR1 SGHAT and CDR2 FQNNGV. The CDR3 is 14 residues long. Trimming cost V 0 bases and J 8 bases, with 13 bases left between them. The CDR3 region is CASSLDPGGTTQYF. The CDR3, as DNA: TGTGCCAGCAGCTTAGATCCTGGGGGGACAACCCAGTACTTC. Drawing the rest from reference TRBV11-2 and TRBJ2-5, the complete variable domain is EAGVAQSPRYKIIEKRQSVAFWCNPISGHATLYWYQQILGQGPKLLIQFQNNGVVDDSQLPKDRFSAERLKGVDSTLKIQPAKLEDSAVYLCASSLDPGGTTQYFGPGTRLLVL.

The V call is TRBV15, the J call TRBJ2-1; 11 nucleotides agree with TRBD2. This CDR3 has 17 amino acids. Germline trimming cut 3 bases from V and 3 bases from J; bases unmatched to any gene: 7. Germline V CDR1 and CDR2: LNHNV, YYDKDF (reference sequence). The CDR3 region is CATSSRLAGGFYNEQFF. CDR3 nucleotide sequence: TGTGCCACCAGCAGCCGATTAGCGGGAGGGTTCTACAATGAGCAGTTCTTC.

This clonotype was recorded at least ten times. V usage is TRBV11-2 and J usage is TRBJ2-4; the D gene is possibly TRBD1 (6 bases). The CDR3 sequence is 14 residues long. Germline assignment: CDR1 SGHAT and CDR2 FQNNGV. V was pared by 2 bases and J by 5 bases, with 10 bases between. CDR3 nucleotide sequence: TGTGCCAGCAGCTTAAGGCCAGGGGAAAACATTCAGTACTTC. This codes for CASSLRPGENIQYF.

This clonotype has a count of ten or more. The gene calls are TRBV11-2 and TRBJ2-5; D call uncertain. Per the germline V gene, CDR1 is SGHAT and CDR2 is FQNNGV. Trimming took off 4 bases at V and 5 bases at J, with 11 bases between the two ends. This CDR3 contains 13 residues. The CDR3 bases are TGTGCCAGCAGCTCCCCCCTTGGGGAGACCCAGTACTTC. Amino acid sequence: CASSSPLGETQYF. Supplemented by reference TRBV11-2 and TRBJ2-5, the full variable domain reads EAGVAQSPRYKIIEKRQSVAFWCNPISGHATLYWYQQILGQGPKLLIQFQNNGVVDDSQLPKDRFSAERLKGVDSTLKIQPAKLEDSAVYLCASSSPLGETQYFGPGTRLLVL.

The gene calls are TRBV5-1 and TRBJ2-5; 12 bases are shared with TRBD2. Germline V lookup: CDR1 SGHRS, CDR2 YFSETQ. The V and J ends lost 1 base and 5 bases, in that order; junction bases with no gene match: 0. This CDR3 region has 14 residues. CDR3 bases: TGCGCCAGCAGCTTGACTAGCGGGAGGGAGACCCAGTACTTC. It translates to CASSLTSGRETQYF.

The CDR3 region is CASSQETSASYNEQFF. The CDR3 nucleotides are TGTGCCAGCAGCCAAGAGACTAGCGCCTCCTACAATGAGCAGTTCTTC. J is TRBJ2-1 and V is TRBV3-1; 8 nucleotides match TRBD2. The CDR3 sequence is 16 residues long. Germline CDR1 reads LGHDT; CDR2 reads YNNKEL (reference sequence). Losses at the gene ends were 0 bases for V and 0 bases for J; bases not matched to a gene: 1.

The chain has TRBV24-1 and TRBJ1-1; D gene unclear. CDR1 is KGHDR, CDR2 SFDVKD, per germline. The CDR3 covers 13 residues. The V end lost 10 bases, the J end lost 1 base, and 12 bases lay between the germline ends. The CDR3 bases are TGTGCCACAGGGTTGGCGACGAACACTGAAGCTTTCTTT. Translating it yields CATGLATNTEAFF.

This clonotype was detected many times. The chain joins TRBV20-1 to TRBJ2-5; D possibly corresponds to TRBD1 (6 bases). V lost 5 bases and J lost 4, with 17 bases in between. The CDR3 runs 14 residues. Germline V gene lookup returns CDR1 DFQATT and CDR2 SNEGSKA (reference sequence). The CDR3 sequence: CSAPHVEGGETQYF. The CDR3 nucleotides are TGCAGTGCTCCCCATGTGGAAGGGGGAGAGACCCAGTACTTC.

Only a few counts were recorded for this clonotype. The CDR3 loop is CASSQRELATNEKLFF. CDR3 nucleotides: TGTGCCAGCAGCCAGAGGGAACTCGCAACTAATGAAAAACTGTTTTTT. The rearrangement joins TRBV16 to TRBJ1-4; no clear D. CDR3 size: 16 residues. Per the germline V gene, CDR1 is KGHSY and CDR2 is FQNENV. V was clipped by 3 bases and J by 0 bases, with 11 bases between them.

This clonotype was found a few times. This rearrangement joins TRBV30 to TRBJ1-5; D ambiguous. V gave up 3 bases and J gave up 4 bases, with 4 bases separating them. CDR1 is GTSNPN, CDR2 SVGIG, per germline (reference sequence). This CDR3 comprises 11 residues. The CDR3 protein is CAWRENQPQHF. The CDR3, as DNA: TGTGCCTGGAGAGAAAATCAGCCCCAGCATTTT.

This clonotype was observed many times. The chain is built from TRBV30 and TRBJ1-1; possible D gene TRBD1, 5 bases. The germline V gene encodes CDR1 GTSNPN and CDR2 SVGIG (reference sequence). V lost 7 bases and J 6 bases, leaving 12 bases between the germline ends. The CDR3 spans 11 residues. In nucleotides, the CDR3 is TGTGCCTCTCATCTGGGGGCTGAAGCTTTCTTT. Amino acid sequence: CASHLGAEAFF.

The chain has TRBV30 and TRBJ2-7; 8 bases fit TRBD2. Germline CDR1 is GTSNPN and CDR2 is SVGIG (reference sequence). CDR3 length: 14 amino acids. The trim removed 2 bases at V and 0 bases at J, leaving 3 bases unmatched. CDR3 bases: TGTGCCTGGAGTCCGGGACTAGACTCCTACGAGCAGTACTTC. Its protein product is CAWSPGLDSYEQYF.